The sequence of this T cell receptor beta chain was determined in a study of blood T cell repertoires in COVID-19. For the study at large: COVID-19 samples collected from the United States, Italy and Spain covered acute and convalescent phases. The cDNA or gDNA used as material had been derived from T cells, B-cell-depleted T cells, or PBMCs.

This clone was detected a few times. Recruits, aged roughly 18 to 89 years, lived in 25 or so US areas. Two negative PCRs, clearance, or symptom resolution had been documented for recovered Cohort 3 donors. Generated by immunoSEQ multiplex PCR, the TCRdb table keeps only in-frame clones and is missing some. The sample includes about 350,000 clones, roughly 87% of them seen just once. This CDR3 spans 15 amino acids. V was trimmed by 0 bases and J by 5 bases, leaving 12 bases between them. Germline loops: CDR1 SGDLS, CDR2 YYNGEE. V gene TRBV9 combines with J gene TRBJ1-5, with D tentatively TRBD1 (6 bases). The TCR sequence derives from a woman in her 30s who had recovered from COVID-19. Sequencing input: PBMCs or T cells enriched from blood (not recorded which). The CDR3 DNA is TGTGCCAGCAGCGTAGCCGGGAGGGGGGATCAGCCCCAGCATTTT. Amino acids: CASSVAGRGDQPQHF.